Shown below are 3 T cell receptor beta chains from a single sample sequenced in a study of CD8+ T cells in alopecia areata. RNA extraction was followed by reverse transcription into cDNA, which acted as the sequencing template. Libraries were prepared by immunoSEQ multiplex PCR; TCRdb keeps only in-frame clonotypes and omits some of them. This sample includes around 100,000 clones with no singletons; its ten biggest clones take up roughly a fifth. Sequenced input: lesional skin. The receptors derive from a C3H/HeJ mouse with alopecia areata. The strain bears MHC haplotype H2-k.

A word on this clone: TCRdb and the translated DNA give different amino acids at residue 9; the protein presented here is the one translated from the DNA. Germline and genes here are mouse. Read data end 3 residues before the CDR3 end; the end is taken from the germline J gene. This chain links TRBV19 with TRBJ1-3; 8 nucleotides align to TRBD1. With V trimmed by 5 bases and J by 8 bases, 3 bases remained unmatched. The CDR3 spans 12 residues. CDR1 and CDR2 (germline): FNHDT, SITEND (reference sequence). CDR3 DNA (partial): TGTGCCAGCAGCACGACAGGGGATACG. Its translation: CASSTTGDT. The CDR3 reads in full as CASSTTGDTLYF. Together with reference TRBV19 and TRBJ1-3, the CDR3 gives the full variable domain: GGIITQTPKFLIGQEGQKLTLKCQQNFNHDTMYWYRQDSGKGLRLIYYSITENDLQKGDLSEGYDASREKKSSFSLTVTSAQKNEMAVFLCASSTTGDTLYFGEGSRLIVV.

The sample holds a few counts of this clone. Gene and germline names: mouse. The missing CDR3 end, 4 residues past where the read stops, is filled in from the germline J gene. V is TRBV19 and J is TRBJ2-2; 9 bases match TRBD1. CDR1 is FNHDT and CDR2 is SITEND in the germline V gene (reference sequence). Trimming cost V 4 bases and J 1 base; bases outside gene matches: 8. CDR3 length: 17 amino acids. Incomplete CDR3 DNA: TGTGCCAGCAGTCCTCTTTCGGGACAGGGAAACACCGGG. Translating gives CASSPLSGQGNTG. The whole CDR3 sequence is CASSPLSGQGNTGQLYF.

The table lists this clone with a few counts. Gene names denote mouse genes. The read terminates 4 residues ahead of where the CDR3 ends, so the germline J gene completes it. The chain links TRBV19 to TRBJ2-2, with a tentative D call TRBD1 (6 bases). The CDR3 is 14 amino acids. The V gene lost 7 bases and the J gene lost 0 bases, with 10 bases spanning the gap. Germline V gives CDR1 FNHDT, CDR2 SITEND (reference sequence). Partial CDR3 DNA: TGTGCCAGCTCCGGGACACCAAACACCGGG. This translates into CASSGTPNTG. The full CDR3 sequence reads CASSGTPNTGQLYF.